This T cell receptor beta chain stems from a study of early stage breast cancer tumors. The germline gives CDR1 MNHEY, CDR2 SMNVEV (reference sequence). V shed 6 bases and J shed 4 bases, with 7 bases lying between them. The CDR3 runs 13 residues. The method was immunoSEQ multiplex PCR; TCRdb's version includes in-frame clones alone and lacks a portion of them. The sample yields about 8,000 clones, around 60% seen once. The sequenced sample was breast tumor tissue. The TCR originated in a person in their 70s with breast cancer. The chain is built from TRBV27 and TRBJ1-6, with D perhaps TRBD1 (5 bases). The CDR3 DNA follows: TGTGCCAGCAGGGGGCCTTATAATTCACCCCTCCACTTT. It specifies CASRGPYNSPLHF.